A single sample gave rise to the 14 T cell receptor beta chains below, sequenced in a study of blood T cell repertoires in COVID-19. Here immunoSEQ multiplex PCR was the method, and the copy in TCRdb shows in-frame clones only, minus some. Here the sample spans around 330,000 clones, approximately 88% being singletons. Sequences were obtained from peripheral blood. These receptors came from a woman between 25 and 40 years old with COVID-19, enrolled during active disease.

The chain uses TRBV19 and TRBJ1-1; 9 nucleotides line up with TRBD1. V lost 10 bases and J lost 1; bases outside the gene matches: 16. Germline V lookup: CDR1 LNHDA, CDR2 SQIVND (reference sequence). The CDR3 spans 17 residues. CDR3 residues: CATLTWGQGRSNTEAFF. As DNA, the CDR3 is TGTGCCACCCTTACTTGGGGACAGGGACGATCGAACACTGAAGCTTTCTTT.

The V call is TRBV18, the J call TRBJ1-1, with D maybe TRBD1 (5 bases). The germline CDR1 and CDR2 sequences are KGHSH and LQKENI. V lost 6 bases, J lost 5 bases, and 19 bases lay in between. CDR3 length equals 15 residues. The CDR3 protein is CASSLMDTLGTEAFF. The DNA of the CDR3 is TGTGCCAGCTCCCTAATGGACACCCTGGGGACTGAAGCTTTCTTT.

This chain connects TRBV2 to TRBJ1-2; TRBD1 matches at 11 bases. Germline-derived CDR1 and CDR2 are SNHLY and FYNNEI. The CDR3 covers 17 residues. V gave up 7 bases and J gave up 4 bases; unmatched junction bases: 14. DNA for the CDR3: TGTGCCAGCACCTTGTCCGGGACAGGGGGTACGGCCTATGGCTACACCTTC. Translation: CASTLSGTGGTAYGYTF.

This chain connects TRBV12-3 or TRBV12-4 to TRBJ2-3, with 8 bases fitting TRBD1. This CDR3 region has 13 residues. Unmatched junction bases numbered 6, after V lost 6 bases and J lost 7 bases. The chain's CDR3 is CASSPDRGHTQYF. For the CDR3, the DNA is TGTGCCAGCAGCCCCGACAGGGGTCATACGCAGTATTTT.

This chain uses TRBV9 with TRBJ2-3, with 9 nucleotides matching TRBD2. The CDR3 spans 14 residues. V lost 4 bases to trimming and J lost 8 bases; unmatched junction nucleotides: 8. The germline V gene encodes CDR1 SGDLS and CDR2 YYNGEE. The CDR3 sequence is CASSTNRLAATQYF. The CDR3 nucleotides read TGTGCCAGCAGCACCAACCGACTAGCGGCTACGCAGTATTTT.

The chain joins TRBV27 to TRBJ1-6; 9 positions agree with TRBD1. This CDR3 has 15 amino acids. The V segment lost 5 bases and the J segment 8 bases; nucleotides outside the gene matches: 7. Germline CDR1 is MNHEY and CDR2 is SMNVEV (reference sequence). The chain's CDR3 is CASSSDRGTDSPLHF. The DNA for the CDR3 is TGTGCCAGCAGTAGTGACAGGGGGACGGATTCACCCCTCCACTTT.

This clone was found a few times. V is TRBV6-1 and J is TRBJ2-7; 9 bases are shared with TRBD1. V shed 3 bases and J 1 base; nucleotides not matched to a gene: 4. This CDR3 has 15 amino acids. Germline V CDR1 and CDR2: MNHNS, SASEGT. The CDR3 here is CASSEGTGLSYEQYF. The CDR3 DNA follows: TGTGCCAGCAGTGAGGGGACAGGGCTTTCCTACGAGCAGTACTTC.

The chain uses TRBV11-3 and TRBJ2-5, with a tentative D call TRBD1 (6 bases). The length of the CDR3 is 15 residues. Germline V gene lookup returns CDR1 SGHNT and CDR2 YENEEA. V dropped 0 bases and J dropped 1 base, with 9 bases sitting between them. The CDR3 region is CASSLDSGAQETQYF. CDR3 bases: TGTGCCAGCAGCTTAGATTCAGGGGCCCAAGAGACCCAGTACTTC. The full variable domain, rest sourced from reference TRBV11-3 and TRBJ2-5, is EAGVVQSPRYKIIEKKQPVAFWCNPISGHNTLYWYLQNLGQGPELLIRYENEEAVDDSQLPKDRFSAERLKGVDSTLKIQPAELGDSAVYLCASSLDSGAQETQYFGPGTRLLVL.

The V gene is TRBV27, the J gene TRBJ1-5; D is unclear. The CDR3 covers 14 residues. The V gene lost 5 bases and the J gene lost 0 bases, with 8 bases spanning the gap. From germline, CDR1 is MNHEY and CDR2 SMNVEV (reference sequence). CDR3 sequence reads: CASSPLGSNQPQHF. The CDR3 DNA follows: TGTGCCAGCAGTCCCCTAGGTAGCAATCAGCCCCAGCATTTT.

The CDR3 sequence: CASTAEWRLREAFF. The CDR3 DNA sequence: TGTGCCAGCACCGCTGAATGGAGACTACGGGAAGCTTTCTTT. This chain uses TRBV19 with TRBJ1-1; D call uncertain. CDR3 length: 14 residues. V was clipped by 9 bases and J by 8 bases, with 22 bases between them. CDR1 LNHDA and CDR2 SQIVND come from the germline V gene (reference sequence).

The CDR3 DNA follows: TGTGCCAGCAGCTTAAAGGATTTAACGGGGGGATCCTACAATGAGCAGTTCTTC. It encodes CASSLKDLTGGSYNEQFF. The rearrangement links TRBV7-2 to TRBJ2-1; 7 bases line up with TRBD2. CDR3 length: 18 amino acids. The ends lost 2 bases at V and 1 base at J; junction bases unmatched: 11. CDR1 and CDR2 (germline): SGHTA, FQGNSA. The full variable domain, with the rest looked up from reference TRBV7-2 and TRBJ2-1, is GAGVSQSPSNKVTEKGKDVELRCDPISGHTALYWYRQSLGQGLEFLIYFQGNSAPDKSGLPSDRFSAERTGGSVSTLTIQRTQQEDSAVYLCASSLKDLTGGSYNEQFFGPGTRLTVL.

The chain couples TRBV5-1 to TRBJ1-2, with D possibly being TRBD1 (6 bases). V was clipped by 4 bases and J by 5 bases, with 24 bases between them. The CDR3 is 17 residues long. CDR1 SGHRS and CDR2 YFSETQ come from the germline V gene. CDR3 amino acids: CASSPRLGAQSPYGYTF. For the CDR3, the DNA is TGCGCCAGCAGCCCAAGGCTGGGGGCGCAAAGTCCGTATGGCTACACCTTC. Looking up the rest from reference TRBV5-1 and TRBJ1-2 gives the full variable domain: KAGVTQTPRYLIKTRGQQVTLSCSPISGHRSVSWYQQTPGQGLQFLFEYFSETQRNKGNFPGRFSGRQFSNSRSEMNVSTLELGDSALYLCASSPRLGAQSPYGYTFGSGTRLTVV.

The V gene is TRBV29-1, the J gene TRBJ2-6; D not certain. The CDR3 is made up of 12 amino acids. Germline assignment: CDR1 SQVTM and CDR2 ANQGSEA. V lost 7 bases, J lost 2 bases, and 6 bases lay in between. CDR3 sequence: CSANTGANVLTF. As DNA, the CDR3 is TGCAGCGCCAACACTGGGGCCAACGTCCTGACTTTC.

The chain carries TRBV4-1 and TRBJ1-3; TRBD1 matches 9 bases. CDR1 and CDR2 from the germline V gene are MGHRA and YSYEKL. With V trimmed by 0 bases and J by 3 bases, 6 bases remained unmatched. There are 17 residues in the CDR3. The CDR3 here is CASSQDPNRGHGNTIYF. DNA for the CDR3: TGCGCCAGCAGCCAAGACCCAAACAGGGGGCATGGAAACACCATATATTTT.